The rows below give T cell receptor beta chains drawn from one sample of a study of blood T cell repertoires in COVID-19. The table came from immunoSEQ multiplex PCR; TCRdb's copy has only in-frame clones and leaves some out. The table shows some 150,000 clones, with around 83% occurring only once. What was sequenced was peripheral blood. These receptor sequences come from a woman in her fifties or sixties with COVID-19, enrolled during active disease. Each CDR3 is given with its conserved first and last residue. D genes are given only for firm matches.

V gene: TRBV6-1; D gene: .; CDR3 length: 15; CDR3 protein: CASSESGGSKGKLFF
V gene: TRBV7-9; D gene: TRBD1; CDR3 length: 13; CDR3 protein: CASSPQGLDTQYF
V gene: TRBV19; D gene: TRBD1; CDR3 length: 15; CDR3 protein: CASSMRTGGFQPQHF
V gene: TRBV19; D gene: TRBD2; CDR3 length: 14; CDR3 protein: CASSIDPGTRSQYF
V gene: TRBV7-2; D gene: TRBD1; CDR3 length: 15; CDR3 protein: CASSFRTGTGAEAFF
V gene: TRBV6-5; D gene: .; CDR3 length: 13; CDR3 protein: CASSPDNSYEQYF
V gene: TRBV5-6; D gene: .; CDR3 length: 15; CDR3 protein: CASSLGGGARNIQYF
V gene: TRBV2; D gene: TRBD2; CDR3 length: 19; CDR3 protein: CASSDSRGVTSGSRDEQFF
V gene: TRBV3-1/TRBV3-2; D gene: TRBD2; CDR3 length: 17; CDR3 protein: CASSPSLPSGGGDTQYF
V gene: TRBV6-5; D gene: TRBD1; CDR3 length: 15; CDR3 protein: CASRADRDNYQPQHF
V gene: TRBV25-1; D gene: TRBD2; CDR3 length: 15; CDR3 protein: CASSDSGSRTDTQYF
V gene: TRBV11-3; D gene: .; CDR3 length: 14; CDR3 protein: CASSLAARGSPLHF
V gene: TRBV3-1/TRBV3-2; D gene: TRBD2; CDR3 length: 18; CDR3 protein: CASSQDRLAGASTDTQYF
V gene: TRBV6-5; D gene: TRBD1; CDR3 length: 15; CDR3 protein: CASTSLPGQESGAFF
V gene: TRBV7-7; D gene: .; CDR3 length: 13; CDR3 protein: CASSSGVGNEQFF
V gene: TRBV5-1; D gene: .; CDR3 length: 14; CDR3 protein: CASSLPGLDYGYTF
V gene: TRBV3-1/TRBV3-2; D gene: .; CDR3 length: 13; CDR3 protein: CASSQEPGTSLHF
V gene: TRBV28; D gene: .; CDR3 length: 12; CDR3 protein: CAISNSNYGYTF
V gene: TRBV4-1; D gene: .; CDR3 length: 12; CDR3 protein: CASSQDAGPDTF
V gene: TRBV18; D gene: .; CDR3 length: 14; CDR3 protein: CASSRSPGAYEQYF
V gene: TRBV7-9; D gene: .; CDR3 length: 15; CDR3 protein: CASSLVRGRSGGYTF
V gene: TRBV11-3; D gene: TRBD2; CDR3 length: 15; CDR3 protein: CASSRGRSGNNEQFF
V gene: TRBV9; D gene: .; CDR3 length: 12; CDR3 protein: CASSVGGDTIYF
V gene: TRBV7-2; D gene: TRBD2; CDR3 length: 17; CDR3 protein: CASSRDLLAGFADTQYF
V gene: TRBV11-2; D gene: .; CDR3 length: 14; CDR3 protein: CASSLDRGQETQYF
V gene: TRBV6-6; D gene: .; CDR3 length: 14; CDR3 protein: CASSYSAGLGKLFF
V gene: TRBV7-8; D gene: TRBD2; CDR3 length: 15; CDR3 protein: CASSLVGTSLNEQFF
V gene: TRBV6-5; D gene: .; CDR3 length: 15; CDR3 protein: CASSIDRSSGNTIYF
V gene: TRBV7-2; D gene: TRBD1; CDR3 length: 14; CDR3 protein: CASSPDRGRPPQHF
V gene: TRBV19; D gene: .; CDR3 length: 14; CDR3 protein: CASSISVAKNIQYF
V gene: TRBV18; D gene: .; CDR3 length: 15; CDR3 protein: CASSPQSSYNSPLHF
V gene: TRBV7-8; D gene: .; CDR3 length: 14; CDR3 protein: CASSLWAENQPQHF
V gene: TRBV7-8; D gene: .; CDR3 length: 15; CDR3 protein: CASSLEARMNTEAFF
V gene: TRBV7-2; D gene: TRBD2; CDR3 length: 14; CDR3 protein: CASSLGLASYEQYF
V gene: TRBV21-1; D gene: .; CDR3 length: 22; CDR3 protein: CASSKSSGGAPFQSSTYNEQFF
V gene: TRBV18; D gene: TRBD1; CDR3 length: 17; CDR3 protein: CASSPPGQGSYNSPLHF
V gene: TRBV2; D gene: TRBD1; CDR3 length: 15; CDR3 protein: CASSDQQGAGYGYTF
V gene: TRBV3-1/TRBV3-2; D gene: TRBD1; CDR3 length: 15; CDR3 protein: CASSQASRGDYGYTF
V gene: TRBV7-6; D gene: .; CDR3 length: 13; CDR3 protein: CASSSPGGNEQFF
V gene: TRBV18; D gene: .; CDR3 length: 15; CDR3 protein: CASSPQGGNTGELFF
V gene: TRBV12-5; D gene: TRBD1; CDR3 length: 13; CDR3 protein: CASVGQGIDEQFF
V gene: TRBV7-2; D gene: TRBD1; CDR3 length: 15; CDR3 protein: CASSRTGQGNSPLHF
V gene: TRBV14; D gene: .; CDR3 length: 19; CDR3 protein: CASSQQGQGVRITGNTIYF
V gene: TRBV7-2; D gene: TRBD2; CDR3 length: 13; CDR3 protein: CASSLGGRREQYF
V gene: TRBV19; D gene: .; CDR3 length: 15; CDR3 protein: CASSPADHPGNTIYF
V gene: TRBV2; D gene: .; CDR3 length: 16; CDR3 protein: CASSDPRPGSGYEQYF
V gene: TRBV5-6; D gene: .; CDR3 length: 14; CDR3 protein: CASSWKDEQDTIYF
V gene: TRBV18; D gene: .; CDR3 length: 15; CDR3 protein: CASSPVTGRGEKLFF
V gene: TRBV30; D gene: .; CDR3 length: 11; CDR3 protein: CAWSARGGYTF